The subject of this entry is one T cell receptor (beta chain). Its binding antigen is unknown. The input lacks base qualities; no much larger clone sits a single base away. These data are taken from a study of CD8 T cells in Susac syndrome (dated by TCRdb to the late 2010s). Looking at the study overall: Whether CD8+ T cell activation and differentiation in Susac syndrome was antigen driven was tested using repertoire sequencing. General conclusions and limits of the study: The study acknowledged that relatively few individuals were included in the TCR sequencing and HLA analysis.

RNA was extracted using the RNeasy kit, and roughly 0.45 to 1 ug of the RNA was reverse transcribed with random hexamers. The immunoSEQ multiplex PCR assay, which covers 54 Vbeta and 13 Jbeta segments, was used to amplify TCR beta CDR3 regions. Bias from PCR amplification was corrected by using a synthetic template baseline for primer optimization and for computational correction. The published analysis was carried out like this. Reads were annotated to V, D and J genes according to IMGT and were analyzed with immunoSEQ Analyzer, with only productive sequences retained. To calculate clonality, Shannon entropy was normalized by log2 of the number of productive unique sequences and then subtracted from one. For each patient and control, public and private clones were evaluated within the 100 most prevalent clones. Susac-specific clones were defined as absent from healthy and MS cohorts, around 1,000 published viral clones and other ImmuneACCESS disease sequences. TCRdb reworked the public reads: Q25 trimming with fastp, MiXCR clone assembly, productive beta chains retained. Here each entry gathers all rows of one CDR3 protein and keeps the most common genes and DNA. What appears here as the V and J calls and clone size reflects TCRdb's work, not the paper's. The sample table lists fewer than 200,000 distinct CDR3 sequences, about 94% of them with a count of one. Of the sample, around 0.1% falls within the top ten clones.

Peripheral blood CD8+ and CD4+ T cells from healthy donors, Susac syndrome patients and multiple sclerosis patients were profiled using high-throughput TCR beta sequencing. The healthy donors served as controls matched for age and sex. Bulk CD8+ and CD4+ T cells were purified by magnetic negative isolation, while CD8+ TEMRA cells were enriched using FACS. Blood was drawn into EDTA tubes, processed within 24 hours, and PBMCs were isolated by density gradient centrifugation. PBMCs destined for TCR sequencing were cryopreserved in liquid nitrogen and later thawed in a 37 °C water bath. Purity of sorted or isolated CD4+, CD8+ and CD8+ TEMRA cells was at least 90%. CDR3 length: 17 amino acids, cysteine to phenylalanine. The entry retains the CDR3 DNA only, 51 bases that are in frame from base 1. As encoded in the germline V gene, CDR1 is SGDLS while CDR2 is YYNGEE. The germline V end is reduced by 4 bases and the J end by 4 bases; junction bases left unmatched: 12.

This chain joins TRBV9 to TRBJ2-1; 9 of the junction bases match TRBD2. The specimen sequenced was CD4+ T cells from PBMCs. This TCR was recovered from a human donor in good health. The CDR3 here reads CASSPVGGGGGYNEQFF. The DNA is TGTGCCAGCAGCCCCGTGGGCGGCGGGGGGGGATACAATGAGCAGTTCTTC.